This T cell receptor beta chain was recorded in a study of blood T cell repertoires in COVID-19. Study summary: Donors in the United States, Italy and Spain gave samples during acute or convalescent COVID-19. Sources were T cells, B-cell-depleted T cells, or PBMCs; the material itself was cDNA or gDNA.

Clinical histories supplied by participants themselves formed the basis of cohort assignment. Per the study methods: Estimation of nucleated cell counts relied on the amplification of reference gene primers. TCRdb's table, derived via immunoSEQ multiplex PCR, lists solely in-frame clones and lacks some. V and J calls plus clone size are reproduced from that table; the DNA served to infer D and trimming. The sample lists about 440,000 clones, 70% to 90% occurring once. This clone was detected only once. The CDR3 runs 15 residues. The sequenced material came from PBMCs or T cells enriched from blood (not recorded which). This clonotype was obtained from a woman under 30 with acute COVID-19. The chain joins TRBV21-1 to TRBJ1-3; the DNA was not compared with TRBD1, the D call given in the table. TRBV21-1 is a pseudogene locus. The CDR3 loop is CASSKEQGTGNTIYF. Here the CDR3 DNA reads TGTGCCAGCAGCAAAGAACAGGGGACTGGAAACACCATATATTTT.